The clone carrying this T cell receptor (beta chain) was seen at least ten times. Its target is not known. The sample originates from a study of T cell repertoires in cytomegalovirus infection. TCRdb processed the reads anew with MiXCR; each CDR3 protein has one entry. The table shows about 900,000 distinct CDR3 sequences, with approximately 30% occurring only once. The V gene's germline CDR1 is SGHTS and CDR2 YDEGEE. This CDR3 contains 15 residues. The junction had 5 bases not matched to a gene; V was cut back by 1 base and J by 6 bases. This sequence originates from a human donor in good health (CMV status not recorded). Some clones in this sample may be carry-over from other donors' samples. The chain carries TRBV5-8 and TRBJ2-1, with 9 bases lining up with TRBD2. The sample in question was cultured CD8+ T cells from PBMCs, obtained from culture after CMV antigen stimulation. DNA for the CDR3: TGTGCCAGCAGCTTGATGGCTAGCGGGGTCAATGAGCAGTTCTTC. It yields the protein CASSLMASGVNEQFF.